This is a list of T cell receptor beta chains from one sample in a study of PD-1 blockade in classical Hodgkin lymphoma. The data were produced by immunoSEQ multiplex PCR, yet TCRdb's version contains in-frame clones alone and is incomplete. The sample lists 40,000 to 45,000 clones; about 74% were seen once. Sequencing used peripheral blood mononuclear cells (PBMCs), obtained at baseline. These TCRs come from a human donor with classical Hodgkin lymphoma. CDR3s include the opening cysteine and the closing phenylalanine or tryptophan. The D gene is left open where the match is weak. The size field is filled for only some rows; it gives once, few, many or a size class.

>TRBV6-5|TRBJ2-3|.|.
TGTGCCAGCAGTTACGGGACAATAGGGGCAGATACGCAGTATTTT
CASSYGTIGADTQYF
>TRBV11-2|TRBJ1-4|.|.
TGTGCCAGCAGCGCGCCGGCCACAGGGTTCGGAAAACTGTTTTTT
CASSAPATGFGKLFF
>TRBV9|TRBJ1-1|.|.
TGTGCCAGCAGCGTAGTTGGGCAGGCGGTGAACACTGAAGCTTTCTTT
CASSVVGQAVNTEAFF
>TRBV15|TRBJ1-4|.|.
TGTGCCACCAGCAGAGTCCTGACACGCGAAAAACTGTTTTTT
CATSRVLTREKLFF
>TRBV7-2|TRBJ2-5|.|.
TGTGCCAGCAGCTTACGGCGGACAGAAGAGACCCAGTACTTC
CASSLRRTEETQYF
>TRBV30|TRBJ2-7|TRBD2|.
TGTGCCTGGAGTGAAGGAGCGGGATGGGGCTACGAGCAGTACTTC
CAWSEGAGWGYEQYF
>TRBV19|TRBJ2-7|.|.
TGTGCCAGCTCTCCGGGACACCAAACCTCCTACGAGCAGTACTTC
CASSPGHQTSYEQYF
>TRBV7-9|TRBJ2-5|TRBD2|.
TGTGCCAGCAGCTTACCCCGGGGGGGATTGGGCGAGACCCAGTACTTC
CASSLPRGGLGETQYF
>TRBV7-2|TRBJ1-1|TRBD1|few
TGTGCCAGCAGGCCTTCAGGGGGCTCGGCGACTGAAGCTTTCTTT
CASRPSGGSATEAFF
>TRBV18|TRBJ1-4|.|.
TGTGCCAGCTCACCACCGATGGGGGGTGGTGAAAAACTGTTTTTT
CASSPPMGGGEKLFF
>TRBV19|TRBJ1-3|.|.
TGTGCCAGTAGTATTAAAGGAGGCCAGCCTATCTCTGGAAACACCATATATTTT
CASSIKGGQPISGNTIYF
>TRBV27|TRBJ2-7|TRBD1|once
TGTGCCAGCAGTCAAGGGCCTGGACAGGTCTACGAGCAGTACTTC
CASSQGPGQVYEQYF
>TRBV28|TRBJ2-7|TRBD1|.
TGTGCCAGCAGCCGGGGACAGGCGGAGCAGTACTTC
CASSRGQAEQYF
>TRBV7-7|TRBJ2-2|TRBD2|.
TGTGCCAGCAGCTCCCCGGAGGGACTAGCGGGCACCGGGGAGCTGTTTTTT
CASSSPEGLAGTGELFF
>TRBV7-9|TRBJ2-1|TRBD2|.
TGTGCCAGCAGCTGGGGGGGAGAGGCCGACAATGAGCAGTTCTTC
CASSWGGEADNEQFF
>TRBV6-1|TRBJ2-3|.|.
TGTGCCAGCAGTAACCGGGACCCGAGGGATACGCAGTATTTT
CASSNRDPRDTQYF
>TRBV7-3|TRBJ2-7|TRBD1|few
TGTGCCAGCAGCTTAAAAACAGGGGGCGCAGCCTTGGGCTACGAGCAGTACTTC
CASSLKTGGAALGYEQYF
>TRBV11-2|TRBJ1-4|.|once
TGTGCCAGCAGCTTAGGTCCCCAACTTGGGGAAAAACTGTTTTTT
CASSLGPQLGEKLFF
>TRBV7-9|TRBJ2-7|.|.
TGTGCCAGCAGCTTAGTCCCAGGGGCTGAGAACGAGCAGTACTTC
CASSLVPGAENEQYF
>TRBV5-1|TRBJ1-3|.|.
TGCGCCAGCACTTCGGGGGCAGCGAGCTCTGGAAACACCATATATTTT
CASTSGAASSGNTIYF
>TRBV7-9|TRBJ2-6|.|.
TGTGCCAGCAGCTTAGTAGAAACTGGGGCCAACGTCCTGACTTTC
CASSLVETGANVLTF
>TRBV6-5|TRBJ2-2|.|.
TGTGCCAGCAGGAACATGAACACCGGGGAGCTGTTTTTT
CASRNMNTGELFF
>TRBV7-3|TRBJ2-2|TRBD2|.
TGTGCCAGCAGCAAAGGGAGCGGGACGACCGGGGAGCTGTTTTTT
CASSKGSGTTGELFF